These T cell receptor beta chains were read from a single sample in a study of CD8+ T cells in alopecia areata. Profiled with immunoSEQ multiplex PCR; TCRdb holds only in-frame clones, not every one. The sample has 80,000 to 95,000 clones; roughly 46% are singletons. The source was CD8+ T cells sorted from blood, collected at week 24, from a patient treated with tofacitinib. The source of these receptors is a human donor with alopecia areata. The CDR3 runs from the conserved cysteine through the conserved F or W. A D gene is named only where the DNA matches it firmly. The size entry is marked missing in some rows and otherwise reads once, few, many or a size class.

size	V	J	D	CDR3	DNA
-	TRBV7-2	TRBJ2-3	TRBD2	CASSPRGLALADTQYF	TGTGCCAGCAGCCCCCGAGGACTAGCGCTAGCAGATACGCAGTATTTT
-	TRBV11-2	TRBJ2-5	TRBD2	CASSPLTGGRDETQYF	TGTGCCAGCAGCCCTTTAACGGGCGGGAGGGATGAGACCCAGTACTTC
few	TRBV29-1	TRBJ2-1	TRBD2	CSDRTSGSWSEQFF	TGCAGCGACCGGACTAGCGGGAGCTGGAGTGAGCAGTTCTTC
-	TRBV4-1	TRBJ2-1	-	CASSQGGLSYNEQFF	TGCGCCAGCAGCCAAGGTGGGCTTTCCTACAATGAGCAGTTCTTC
-	TRBV27	TRBJ1-5	-	CASSDRNQPQHF	TGTGCCAGCAGCGACAGGAATCAGCCCCAGCATTTT
-	TRBV6-6	TRBJ2-1	-	CASWDSYNEQFF	TGTGCCAGCTGGGACTCTTACAATGAGCAGTTCTTC
few	TRBV7-9	TRBJ2-7	-	CASSPGRSYEQYF	TGTGCCAGCAGCCCCGGACGGAGCTACGAGCAGTACTTC
-	TRBV6-1	TRBJ2-4	-	CASSEVGSAKNIQYF	TGTGCCAGCAGTGAAGTTGGGTCGGCCAAAAACATTCAGTACTTC
-	TRBV29-1	TRBJ2-1	TRBD2	CSVEGWEGPGYNEQFF	TGCAGCGTTGAAGGATGGGAGGGGCCAGGCTACAATGAGCAGTTCTTC
-	TRBV11-2	TRBJ2-5	TRBD2	CASSLALAGVETQYF	TGTGCCAGCAGCTTAGCTCTAGCGGGAGTGGAGACCCAGTACTTC
few	TRBV14	TRBJ2-7	-	CASSQVGRGEQYF	TGTGCCAGCAGCCAAGTGGGGCGTGGGGAGCAGTACTTC
many	TRBV6-1	TRBJ2-3	TRBD1	CASTPTGGADTQYF	TGTGCCAGCACTCCGACAGGGGGTGCAGATACGCAGTATTTT
few	TRBV5-1	TRBJ2-7	-	CASSLAGGRVREQYF	TGCGCCAGCAGCTTGGCCGGGGGCCGGGTGCGTGAGCAGTACTTC
-	TRBV7-9	TRBJ2-7	TRBD2	CASSPTSGRGEQYF	TGTGCCAGCAGCCCGACTAGCGGGAGAGGCGAGCAGTACTTC
few	TRBV19	TRBJ2-2	-	CASSIRTATGELFF	TGTGCCAGTAGTATTAGGACAGCCACCGGGGAGCTGTTTTTT
few	TRBV29-1	TRBJ2-1	-	CSVAINNEQFF	TGCAGCGTGGCCATTAACAATGAGCAGTTCTTC
-	TRBV6-5	TRBJ1-5	-	CASSYSGPNSNQPQHF	TGTGCCAGCAGTTACTCTGGTCCGAATAGCAATCAGCCCCAGCATTTT
-	TRBV9	TRBJ1-5	-	CASSPTGFGNQPQHF	TGTGCCAGCAGCCCTACAGGGTTTGGCAATCAGCCCCAGCATTTT
-	TRBV5-1	TRBJ2-7	TRBD1	CASSFTGTGVYEQYF	TGCGCCAGCAGCTTTACCGGGACAGGGGTCTACGAGCAGTACTTC
few	TRBV29-1	TRBJ2-7	-	CSVKSGYEQYF	TGCAGCGTGAAGTCGGGCTACGAGCAGTACTTC
few	TRBV9	TRBJ2-7	TRBD2	CASSLRAGSPDEQYF	TGTGCCAGCAGCTTAAGAGCGGGGAGCCCAGACGAGCAGTACTTC
-	TRBV9	TRBJ1-2	-	CASSGMSDYGYTF	TGTGCCAGCAGCGGAATGAGTGACTATGGCTACACCTTC
once	TRBV5-1	TRBJ2-5	-	CASSLIPRDETQYF	TGCGCCAGCAGCTTGATCCCCAGGGATGAGACCCAGTACTTC
-	TRBV7-9	TRBJ2-5	TRBD2	CASSTWTSAETQYF	TGTGCCAGCAGCACATGGACTAGCGCAGAGACCCAGTACTTC
-	TRBV9	TRBJ1-1	-	CASSAGGENTEAFF	TGTGCCAGCAGCGCGGGTGGAGAGAACACTGAAGCTTTCTTT
once	TRBV7-2	TRBJ2-7	TRBD2	CASSVTSGRSYEQYF	TGTGCCAGCAGCGTCACTAGCGGTCGCTCCTACGAGCAGTACTTC
few	TRBV29-1	TRBJ2-7	TRBD2	CSVYSGSTSYEQYF	TGCAGCGTCTATAGCGGGAGTACCTCCTACGAGCAGTACTTC
few	TRBV5-4	TRBJ2-2	-	CASSYGPGELFF	TGTGCCAGCAGTTACGGCCCCGGGGAGCTGTTTTTT
-	TRBV30	TRBJ2-1	TRBD2	CAWNRGLAVGEQFF	TGTGCCTGGAACCGCGGACTAGCAGTTGGAGAGCAGTTCTTC
-	TRBV7-9	TRBJ2-1	-	CAPITRGHNEQFF	TGTGCCCCTATAACGCGAGGACACAATGAGCAGTTCTTC
-	TRBV29-1	TRBJ2-1	TRBD2	CSAVGLAGHNEQFF	TGCAGCGCCGTGGGACTAGCGGGCCACAATGAGCAGTTCTTC
-	TRBV6-1	TRBJ1-2	-	CASSEADSRQFNYGYTF	TGTGCCAGCAGTGAAGCTGATAGTCGGCAGTTTAACTATGGCTACACCTTC
medium-sized	TRBV27	TRBJ2-1	-	CASGYEQFF	TGTGCCAGCGGATATGAGCAGTTCTTC
-	TRBV4-1	TRBJ1-1	-	CASSQDFEAFF	TGCGCCAGCAGCCAAGATTTTGAAGCTTTCTTT
once	TRBV11-2	TRBJ2-2	-	CASSFGSLGELFF	TGTGCCAGCAGCTTCGGGTCTCTGGGGGAGCTGTTTTTT
-	TRBV29-1	TRBJ2-1	TRBD2	CSGLAGGPDNEQFF	TGCAGCGGCCTGGCGGGAGGGCCAGACAATGAGCAGTTCTTC
-	TRBV15	TRBJ2-7	-	CATSRDQSLSSYEQYF	TGTGCCACCAGCAGAGATCAGAGCCTTAGCTCCTACGAGCAGTACTTC
-	TRBV9	TRBJ2-3	TRBD1	CASSERTGPSTDTQYF	TGTGCCAGCAGCGAGAGGACAGGACCTAGCACAGATACGCAGTATTTT
once	TRBV4-1	TRBJ2-1	-	CASSQVGDKDNEQFF	TGCGCCAGCAGCCAAGTCGGGGACAAGGACAATGAGCAGTTCTTC
few	TRBV19	TRBJ2-7	-	CASSWGRLHSYEQYF	TGTGCCAGTAGTTGGGGACGACTACACTCCTACGAGCAGTACTTC
-	TRBV11-2	TRBJ1-1	-	CASSLARDTEAFF	TGTGCCAGTTCTCTGGCCAGGGACACTGAAGCTTTCTTT
-	TRBV9	TRBJ2-5	-	CASSVETSRETQYF	TGTGCCAGCAGCGTAGAGACTAGTCGGGAGACCCAGTACTTC
-	TRBV7-9	TRBJ2-7	-	CASSSARTQNEQYF	TGTGCCAGCAGCTCCGCTAGGACTCAGAACGAGCAGTACTTC
once	TRBV13	TRBJ2-5	-	CASSLTASQETQYF	TGTGCCAGCAGCCTCACAGCCTCCCAAGAGACCCAGTACTTC
-	TRBV29-1	TRBJ2-2	-	CSVTGGRDDTGELFF	TGCAGCGTGACAGGAGGGAGGGATGACACCGGGGAGCTGTTTTTT
-	TRBV9	TRBJ2-7	TRBD2	CASSVGHTSGSNHEQYF	TGTGCCAGCAGCGTAGGCCACACTAGCGGGAGTAACCACGAGCAGTACTTC
-	TRBV29-1	TRBJ2-7	-	CSVGGLGYEQYF	TGCAGCGTTGGGGGTTTGGGGTACGAGCAGTACTTC
-	TRBV9	TRBJ2-1	TRBD2	CASSPPRGGSYNEQFF	TGTGCCAGCAGCCCCCCCCGCGGGGGCTCCTACAATGAGCAGTTCTTC
-	TRBV27	TRBJ2-1	-	CASSTGTYNEQFF	TGTGCCAGCAGTACAGGGACCTACAATGAGCAGTTCTTC
few	TRBV11-2	TRBJ2-3	-	CASSFRETDTQYF	TGTGCCAGCAGCTTCCGGGAAACAGATACGCAGTATTTT
few	TRBV30	TRBJ2-1	-	CAWSTSGYNEQFF	TGTGCCTGGTCAACCTCGGGCTACAATGAGCAGTTCTTC
-	TRBV25-1	TRBJ2-1	-	CATIGEQGLQEQFF	TGTGCCACCATAGGAGAACAGGGTCTACAGGAGCAGTTCTTC
-	TRBV5-4	TRBJ2-6	-	CASSPLPAGANVLTF	TGTGCCAGCAGCCCTCTCCCGGCTGGGGCCAACGTCCTGACTTTC
-	TRBV27	TRBJ2-1	TRBD1	CASSLRTGTHNEQFF	TGTGCCAGCAGTTTACGGACAGGGACCCACAATGAGCAGTTCTTC